These 21 T cell receptor beta chains originate from one sample sequenced in a study of shared clonotypes between healthy human individuals. The table came from immunoSEQ multiplex PCR; TCRdb's copy has only in-frame clones and leaves some out. The table includes a few million clones, just over 90% detected once. The sequencing sample was made of naive CD4+ T cells sorted from blood. Stated subset: CD45RA+ positively selected. The receptors derive from a young man in good health.

The CDR3 sequence: CASSFLDRGAVGYTF. For the CDR3, the DNA is TGTGCCAGCAGCTTCCTGGACAGGGGCGCGGTTGGCTACACCTTC. The J gene is TRBJ1-2, the V gene TRBV7-2; 9 bases are a match to TRBD1. The CDR3 loop spans 15 amino acids. Germline values: CDR1 SGHTA, CDR2 FQGNSA. The trim removed 3 bases at V and 7 bases at J, leaving 9 bases unmatched.

The chain has TRBV2 and TRBJ2-7; TRBD2 matches at 10 bases. From germline, CDR1 is SNHLY and CDR2 FYNNEI. The V segment lost 4 bases and the J segment 2 bases; nucleotides outside the gene matches: 5. The CDR3 contains 15 residues. CDR3 sequence (DNA): TGTGCCAGCAGTGTCAGGACTAGCGGTGCCTACGAGCAGTACTTC. It codes for CASSVRTSGAYEQYF. The full variable domain, in which reference TRBV2 and TRBJ2-7 provide the parts outside the CDR3, is EPEVTQTPSHQVTQMGQEVILRCVPISNHLYFYWYRQILGQKVEFLVSFYNNEISEKSEIFDDQFSVERPDGSNFTLKIRSTKLEDSAMYFCASSVRTSGAYEQYFGPGTRLTVT.

The chain uses TRBV15 and TRBJ1-4, with D unresolved. Trimming stripped 4 bases from V and 0 bases from J, with 9 bases between. This CDR3 region has 15 residues. Germline assignment: CDR1 LNHNV and CDR2 YYDKDF (reference sequence). CDR3 nucleotides: TGTGCCACCAGCAAAGAGGGTGCAACTAATGAAAAACTGTTTTTT. Translating it yields CATSKEGATNEKLFF.

A single count supports this clone. J is TRBJ1-3 and V is TRBV7-2; D is unclear. CDR3 length: 15 amino acids. Trimming stripped 6 bases from V and 8 bases from J, with 20 bases between. Germline CDR1 is SGHTA and CDR2 is FQGNSA. The CDR3 loop is CASSRDPTWLDTIYF. DNA of the CDR3: TGTGCCAGCAGTCGTGACCCCACGTGGCTAGACACCATATATTTT.

V and J are TRBV2 and TRBJ2-7, with a weak D call TRBD2 (5 bases). This CDR3 comprises 13 residues. CDR1 is SNHLY, CDR2 FYNNEI, per germline. V was pared by 11 bases and J by 2 bases, with 16 bases between. Written as DNA, the CDR3 is TGTGCCGGACGGACGGGGTTTACCTACGAGCAGTACTTC. It encodes CAGRTGFTYEQYF.

The chain joins TRBV7-8 to TRBJ2-7; 9 bases fit TRBD1. This CDR3 region has 15 residues. The trim removed 7 bases at V and 2 bases at J, leaving 9 bases unmatched. In germline, CDR1 is SGHVS, CDR2 FQNEAQ. The CDR3 region is CASTSPGQGTYEQYF. DNA for the CDR3: TGTGCCAGCACCTCCCCGGGACAGGGTACCTACGAGCAGTACTTC.

V usage is TRBV18 and J usage is TRBJ2-7; D remains unclear. Trimming cost V 6 bases and J 3 bases, with 15 bases left between them. CDR1 is KGHSH and CDR2 is LQKENI in the germline V gene. The CDR3 covers 14 residues. This chain's CDR3 is CASSSAQALYEQYF. DNA of the CDR3: TGTGCCAGCTCTTCCGCCCAGGCCCTCTACGAGCAGTACTTC.

This chain connects TRBV5-5 to TRBJ2-2; 8 bases are shared with TRBD2. V lost 3 bases, J lost 5 bases, and 6 bases stayed unmatched. The CDR3 extends over 15 amino acids. From germline, CDR1 is SGHKS and CDR2 YYEKEE (reference sequence). CDR3 protein: CASSSLRGDTGELFF. DNA for the CDR3: TGTGCCAGCAGCTCGTTGCGGGGGGATACCGGGGAGCTGTTTTTT.

The chain carries TRBV19 and TRBJ1-1; D not certain. CDR3 size: 12 residues. Trimming took off 6 bases at V and 5 bases at J, with 10 bases between the two ends. Germline loops: CDR1 LNHDA, CDR2 SQIVND (reference sequence). Written as DNA, the CDR3 is TGTGCCAGTAGCTTAGACTGGACTGAAGCTTTCTTT. Protein sequence: CASSLDWTEAFF.

In this sample, this clone turned up once. The chain carries TRBV11-2 and TRBJ1-1; D might be TRBD1 (6 bases). This CDR3 contains 12 residues. V shed 4 bases and J shed 7 bases, with 10 bases lying between them. CDR1 is SGHAT, CDR2 FQNNGV, per germline. The CDR3 is CASSSRTVEAFF. DNA for the CDR3: TGTGCCAGCAGCTCCAGGACAGTTGAAGCTTTCTTT.

The chain is built from TRBV7-2 and TRBJ2-2, with TRBD2 identical over 8 bases. The CDR3 runs to 15 residues. CDR1 is SGHTA and CDR2 is FQGNSA in the germline V gene. Trimming removed 0 bases from V and 5 bases from J; junction bases left unmatched: 2. In nucleotides, the CDR3 is TGTGCCAGCAGCTTAGCGGGACTAGGGACCGGGGAGCTGTTTTTT. Translation: CASSLAGLGTGELFF.

The chain uses TRBV28 and TRBJ2-3; TRBD2 is a possible D gene (5 bases). Trimming pared 7 bases from V and 3 bases from J, leaving 17 bases between. Germline-derived CDR1 and CDR2 are MDHEN and SYDVKM. This CDR3 comprises 15 residues. The CDR3 coding sequence is TGTGCCAGCACCTCGGACTCTCGTCGAACAGATACGCAGTATTTT. The encoded protein is CASTSDSRRTDTQYF. Drawing the rest from reference TRBV28 and TRBJ2-3, the complete variable domain is DVKVTQSSRYLVKRTGEKVFLECVQDMDHENMFWYRQDPGLGLRLIYFSYDVKMKEKGDIPEGYSVSREKKERFSLILESASTNQTSMYLCASTSDSRRTDTQYFGPGTRLTVL.

The rearrangement joins TRBV13 to TRBJ1-4; a weak D match, TRBD1 (5 bases). V was clipped by 0 bases and J by 1 base, with 15 bases between them. Germline V gives CDR1 PRHDT, CDR2 FYEKMQ (reference sequence). This CDR3 is built from 18 residues. CDR3 in amino acids: CASSLGRGTTLTNEKLFF. Written as DNA, the CDR3 is TGTGCCAGCAGCTTAGGTAGGGGAACAACCCTAACTAATGAAAAACTGTTTTTT.

Here the CDR3 DNA reads TGTGCCAGCAGCGCCGGGACAGGGGGCGGTGAAAAACTGTTTTTT. Translated: CASSAGTGGGEKLFF. The chain links TRBV5-4 to TRBJ1-4; 12 bases are a match to TRBD1. This CDR3 contains 15 residues. V was clipped by 4 bases and J by 7 bases; unmatched bases: 5. CDR1 SGHNT and CDR2 YYREEE come from the germline V gene (reference sequence). The full variable domain, its missing parts supplied by reference TRBV5-4 and TRBJ1-4, is ETGVTQSPTHLIKTRGQQVTLRCSSQSGHNTVSWYQQALGQGPQFIFQYYREEENGRGNFPPRFSGLQFPNYSSELNVNALELDDSALYLCASSAGTGGGEKLFFGSGTQLSVL.

Turning to this clone: Other DNA sequences within the sample encode an identical CDR3. This chain connects TRBV5-1 to TRBJ2-7, with D tentatively TRBD1 or TRBD2 (5 bases each). The CDR3 length is 13 residues. The V end was cut by 2 bases, the J end by 3 bases, with 9 bases between. CDR1 and CDR2 from the germline V gene are SGHRS and YFSETQ. The CDR3 region is CASSLRDGYEQYF. The CDR3 DNA is TGCGCCAGCAGCTTACGGGACGGCTACGAGCAGTACTTC. The full variable domain, its missing parts supplied by reference TRBV5-1 and TRBJ2-7, is KAGVTQTPRYLIKTRGQQVTLSCSPISGHRSVSWYQQTPGQGLQFLFEYFSETQRNKGNFPGRFSGRQFSNSRSEMNVSTLELGDSALYLCASSLRDGYEQYFGPGTRLTVT.

The chain recombines TRBV7-9 with TRBJ2-2; no clear D gene. This CDR3 is 14 amino acids long. Trimming pared 3 bases from V and 3 bases from J, leaving 8 bases between. Germline loops: CDR1 SEHNR, CDR2 FQNEAQ (reference sequence). CDR3 residues: CASSFLGDTGELFF. The CDR3 nucleotides read TGTGCCAGCAGCTTTCTGGGTGACACCGGGGAGCTGTTTTTT.

This chain joins TRBV30 and TRBJ1-2, with no clear D. Germline CDR1 is GTSNPN and CDR2 is SVGIG (reference sequence). Trimming removed 3 bases at V and 0 bases at J, with 11 bases between. CDR3 length: 14 residues. CDR3 loop: CAWSEPQTNYGYTF. The CDR3, as DNA: TGTGCCTGGAGCGAGCCCCAGACTAACTATGGCTACACCTTC.

Only one count was recorded for this clone. The V call is TRBV9, the J call TRBJ2-7, with 8 bases identical to TRBD1. CDR3 length: 14 residues. Losses at the gene ends were 4 bases for V and 2 bases for J; bases not matched to a gene: 5. CDR1 is SGDLS, CDR2 YYNGEE, per germline. The CDR3 DNA is TGTGCCAGCAGCCCGAGACAGGGGACCTACGAGCAGTACTTC. It codes for CASSPRQGTYEQYF.

The chain joins TRBV9 to TRBJ1-4, with D unresolved. Trimming took 3 bases from V and 8 from J, leaving 8 bases between them. Germline CDR1 reads SGDLS; CDR2 reads YYNGEE. This CDR3 has 12 amino acids. CDR3 protein: CASSGFSEKLFF. In DNA form, the CDR3 reads TGTGCCAGCAGCGGATTCAGCGAAAAACTGTTTTTT.

The rearrangement uses TRBV30 and TRBJ1-3, with D unclear. The CDR3 is 15 residues long. From germline, CDR1 is GTSNPN and CDR2 SVGIG (reference sequence). V shed 3 bases and J shed 8 bases, with 20 bases lying between them. CDR3 DNA: TGTGCCTGGAGCGTTTATCTTTTGGGCGCGGACACCATATATTTT. Translated: CAWSVYLLGADTIYF.

This chain uses TRBV18 with TRBJ2-5; possibly TRBD1 for D (5 bases). The J call may be wrong; the DNA end is better matched by TRBJ2-7. Germline-derived CDR1 and CDR2 are KGHSH and LQKENI. The CDR3 has 12 residues. The CDR3 spells CASSRAGYEQYF. The CDR3 nucleotides are TGTGCCAGCTCACGGGCAGGGTACGAGCAGTACTTC.